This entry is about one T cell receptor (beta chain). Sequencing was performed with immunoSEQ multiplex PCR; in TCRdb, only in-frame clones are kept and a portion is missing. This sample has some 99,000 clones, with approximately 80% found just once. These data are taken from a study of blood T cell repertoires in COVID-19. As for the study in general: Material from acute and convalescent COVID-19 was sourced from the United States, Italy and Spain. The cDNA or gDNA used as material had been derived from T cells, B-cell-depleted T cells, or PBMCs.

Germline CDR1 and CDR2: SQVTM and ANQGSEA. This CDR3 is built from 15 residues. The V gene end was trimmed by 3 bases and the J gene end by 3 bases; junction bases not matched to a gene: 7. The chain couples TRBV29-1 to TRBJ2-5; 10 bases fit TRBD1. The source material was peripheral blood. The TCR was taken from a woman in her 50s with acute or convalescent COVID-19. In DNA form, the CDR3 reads TGCAGCGTTGATGATTGGGGGACAGGGGAAGAGACCCAGTACTTC. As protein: CSVDDWGTGEETQYF.